These 5 T cell receptor beta chains came from one sample sequenced in a study of OX40 agonist ivuxolimab in advanced cancers. Profiling relied on immunoSEQ multiplex PCR, and the TCRdb table lists in-frame clones only, not all of them. In the table there are 50,000 to 65,000 clones, around four fifths of which are singletons. The sequences come from CD4+ or CD8+ T cells sorted from blood, collected in a trial of the OX40 agonist ivuxolimab. These receptors all come from an adult with an advanced solid tumor such as melanoma, head and neck, liver or kidney cancer.

The chain uses TRBV18 and TRBJ2-1, with D tentatively TRBD2 (5 bases). CDR3 size: 16 residues. Germline CDR1 is KGHSH and CDR2 is LQKENI. V lost 3 bases to trimming and J lost 0 bases, with 12 bases between them. The CDR3 loop is CASSPNSAISYNEQFF. CDR3 coding DNA: TGTGCCAGCTCACCCAATAGCGCGATCTCCTACAATGAGCAGTTCTTC.

The V gene is TRBV5-3, the J gene TRBJ1-5, with a possible D match to TRBD1 (6 bases). TRBV5-3 is reported as an ORF; its role is uncertain. The CDR3 length is 18 residues. V dropped 1 base and J dropped 5 bases, with 22 bases sitting between them. CDR3 residues: CARSLTHRGGAMHQPQHF. Written as DNA, the CDR3 is TGTGCCAGAAGCTTGACCCACCGGGGGGGGGCTATGCATCAGCCCCAGCATTTT.

The chain links TRBV14 to TRBJ2-5; D is uncertain. The CDR3 totals 14 residues. Germline V CDR1 and CDR2: SGHDN, FVKESK. V gave up 1 base and J gave up 1 base, with 7 bases separating them. The CDR3 is CASSQGNSQETQYF. CDR3 nucleotide sequence: TGTGCCAGCAGCCAAGGCAACAGCCAAGAGACCCAGTACTTC.

The V gene is TRBV6-1, the J gene TRBJ1-2; D call uncertain. Trimming stripped 2 bases from V and 2 bases from J, with 6 bases between. Germline V CDR1 and CDR2: MNHNS, SASEGT. The CDR3 covers 13 residues. In nucleotides, the CDR3 is TGTGCCAGCAGTGAATGGAAGAACTATGGCTACACCTTC. Protein product: CASSEWKNYGYTF.

A word on this clone: Within the sample, other DNA sequences also encode this same CDR3. The rearrangement links TRBV10-3 to TRBJ2-5; 7 bases are shared with TRBD1. Germline CDR1 and CDR2: ENHRY and SYGVKD. This CDR3 is built from 16 residues. J lost 3 bases, V lost 2 bases, and 9 bases had no gene match. The CDR3 here is CAISEPSRQGEETQYF. The CDR3 DNA reads as TGTGCCATCAGTGAGCCGAGTCGACAGGGAGAAGAGACCCAGTACTTC.